The rows below give T cell receptor beta chains drawn from one sample of a study of blood T cell repertoires in COVID-19. Generated by immunoSEQ multiplex PCR, the TCRdb table keeps only in-frame clones and is missing some. The sample carries approximately 170,000 clones, roughly four fifths recorded once. What was sequenced was peripheral blood. The source is a woman in her fifties or sixties with acute or convalescent COVID-19. The CDR3 runs from the conserved cysteine through the conserved F or W. A D gene is named only where the DNA matches it firmly. Not every row has a clone size; where given, it reads once, few, many or a size class.

len: 19
v_gene: TRBV2
d_gene: TRBD2
abundance: NA
j_gene: TRBJ2-6
CDR3nt: TGTGCCAGCAGTGAGGGATTGACTAGCGGGGGCTCTGGGGCCAACGTCCTGACTTTC
CDR3aa: CASSEGLTSGGSGANVLTF

len: 15
v_gene: TRBV7-2
d_gene: TRBD2
abundance: NA
j_gene: TRBJ2-2
CDR3nt: TGTGCCAGCAGCCCCTGGGCGGGAGAGGGCGGGGAGCTGTTTTTT
CDR3aa: CASSPWAGEGGELFF

len: 13
v_gene: TRBV7-2
d_gene: TRBD1
abundance: few
j_gene: TRBJ2-7
CDR3nt: TGTGCCAGCAGCCGGACAGGGTCCCGCGAGCAGTACTTC
CDR3aa: CASSRTGSREQYF

len: 12
v_gene: TRBV5-8
d_gene: NA
abundance: NA
j_gene: TRBJ1-1
CDR3nt: TGTGCCAGCAGCTCGGGACTGCCTGAAGCTTTCTTT
CDR3aa: CASSSGLPEAFF

len: 14
v_gene: TRBV11-3
d_gene: NA
abundance: NA
j_gene: TRBJ2-1
CDR3nt: TGTGCCAGCAGCTTAGGGGGCGGTTACAATGAGCAGTTCTTC
CDR3aa: CASSLGGGYNEQFF

len: 14
v_gene: TRBV5-1
d_gene: NA
abundance: NA
j_gene: TRBJ1-1
CDR3nt: TGCGCCAGCAGCGGGGGGGCCCTCAACACTGAAGCTTTCTTT
CDR3aa: CASSGGALNTEAFF

len: 13
v_gene: TRBV2
d_gene: TRBD1
abundance: NA
j_gene: TRBJ1-1
CDR3nt: TGTGCCAGCCTTCCGGACAGGGTCCCTGAAGCTTTCTTT
CDR3aa: CASLPDRVPEAFF

len: 14
v_gene: TRBV24-1
d_gene: NA
abundance: NA
j_gene: TRBJ1-5
CDR3nt: TGTGCCACCTTGACCAGCATCGGGTGTCAGCCCCAGCATTTT
CDR3aa: CATLTSIGCQPQHF

len: 15
v_gene: TRBV27
d_gene: TRBD1
abundance: NA
j_gene: TRBJ1-1
CDR3nt: TGTGCCAGCAGTTGGCGGACAGGGATGAACACTGAAGCTTTCTTT
CDR3aa: CASSWRTGMNTEAFF

len: 15
v_gene: TRBV12-5
d_gene: TRBD2
abundance: once
j_gene: TRBJ2-1
CDR3nt: TGTGCTAGTGGTTTATGGGGACTAGGGAGGAAGGAGCAGTTCTTC
CDR3aa: CASGLWGLGRKEQFF

len: 14
v_gene: TRBV6-5
d_gene: TRBD1
abundance: many
j_gene: TRBJ1-5
CDR3nt: TGTGCCAGCTATGGGACAGGGCGCAATCAGCCCCAGCATTTT
CDR3aa: CASYGTGRNQPQHF

len: 16
v_gene: TRBV9
d_gene: TRBD2
abundance: NA
j_gene: TRBJ2-3
CDR3nt: TGTGCCAGCAGCGAGAGCGGGGGGGCTGACACAGATACGCAGTATTTT
CDR3aa: CASSESGGADTDTQYF

len: 15
v_gene: TRBV19
d_gene: NA
abundance: NA
j_gene: TRBJ1-5
CDR3nt: TGTGCCAGTAACGGGGAGCAATGGAGCAATCAGCCCCAGCATTTT
CDR3aa: CASNGEQWSNQPQHF

len: 13
v_gene: TRBV10-2
d_gene: NA
abundance: NA
j_gene: TRBJ1-2
CDR3nt: TGCGCCAGCAGGTCCCAGGGGAACTATGGCTACACCTTC
CDR3aa: CASRSQGNYGYTF

len: 13
v_gene: TRBV28
d_gene: NA
abundance: NA
j_gene: TRBJ2-2
CDR3nt: TGTGCCAGCAGTTTAGTTTACAGCGGGGAGCTGTTTTTT
CDR3aa: CASSLVYSGELFF

len: 15
v_gene: TRBV6-4
d_gene: TRBD2
abundance: few
j_gene: TRBJ2-3
CDR3nt: TGTGCCAGCAGTGACTCGGCTAGCGGGGCAGATACGCAGTATTTT
CDR3aa: CASSDSASGADTQYF

len: 15
v_gene: TRBV4-3
d_gene: NA
abundance: NA
j_gene: TRBJ2-1
CDR3nt: TGCGCCAGCAGCCAAGTGGGTAGCCCCAACAATGAGCAGTTCTTC
CDR3aa: CASSQVGSPNNEQFF

len: 17
v_gene: TRBV6-6
d_gene: NA
abundance: NA
j_gene: TRBJ1-6
CDR3nt: TGTGCCAGCAGCCGACAGGAAGGTGTCTCCTATAATTCACCCCTCCACTTT
CDR3aa: CASSRQEGVSYNSPLHF

len: 12
v_gene: TRBV30
d_gene: TRBD1
abundance: few
j_gene: TRBJ1-2
CDR3nt: TGTGCCTGGGACAGGGGGGACTATGGCTACACCTTC
CDR3aa: CAWDRGDYGYTF

len: 15
v_gene: TRBV5-6
d_gene: TRBD2
abundance: NA
j_gene: TRBJ2-7
CDR3nt: TGTGCCAGCAGCGGACTAGCGGGAAACCCCTACGAGCAGTACTTC
CDR3aa: CASSGLAGNPYEQYF

len: 14
v_gene: TRBV6-5
d_gene: NA
abundance: NA
j_gene: TRBJ2-5
CDR3nt: TGTGCCAGCAGTTACATCGCGGGGCGAGAGACCCAGTACTTC
CDR3aa: CASSYIAGRETQYF

len: 15
v_gene: TRBV6-2/TRBV6-3
d_gene: TRBD2
abundance: NA
j_gene: TRBJ2-3
CDR3nt: TGTGCCAGCAGTCAACTAGCGGGAGGGGGGCATACGCAGTATTTT
CDR3aa: CASSQLAGGGHTQYF

len: 13
v_gene: TRBV5-1
d_gene: NA
abundance: NA
j_gene: TRBJ1-1
CDR3nt: TGCGCCAGCAGCCTATCTCCGAGCACTGAAGCTTTCTTT
CDR3aa: CASSLSPSTEAFF

len: 15
v_gene: TRBV19
d_gene: NA
abundance: NA
j_gene: TRBJ1-5
CDR3nt: TGTGCCAGTATCGAGGTAGCTGGGAGCAATCAGCCCCAGCATTTT
CDR3aa: CASIEVAGSNQPQHF

len: 19
v_gene: TRBV11-2
d_gene: NA
abundance: NA
j_gene: TRBJ1-1
CDR3nt: TGTGCCAGCAGCGCCAAACGTCCGGATCGGGGATCCAAGAACACTGAAGCTTTCTTT
CDR3aa: CASSAKRPDRGSKNTEAFF

len: 17
v_gene: TRBV18
d_gene: TRBD2
abundance: NA
j_gene: TRBJ2-1
CDR3nt: TGTGCCAGCTCACCAATACCTCCTAGCGGGGGGGGGCATGAGCAGTTCTTC
CDR3aa: CASSPIPPSGGGHEQFF

len: 15
v_gene: TRBV5-4
d_gene: NA
abundance: NA
j_gene: TRBJ2-1
CDR3nt: TGTGCCAGCAGCCCTATGAGCGGTAGCGGCAATGAGCAGTTCTTC
CDR3aa: CASSPMSGSGNEQFF

len: 13
v_gene: TRBV24-1
d_gene: NA
abundance: few
j_gene: TRBJ2-1
CDR3nt: TGTGCCACCAGTGATTCGACAGCTAATGAGCAGTTCTTC
CDR3aa: CATSDSTANEQFF

len: 15
v_gene: TRBV7-6
d_gene: NA
abundance: once
j_gene: TRBJ2-2
CDR3nt: TGTGCCAGCAGCTTAGATAGGGGGTCCACCGGGGAGCTGTTTTTT
CDR3aa: CASSLDRGSTGELFF

len: 15
v_gene: TRBV2
d_gene: NA
abundance: NA
j_gene: TRBJ1-2
CDR3nt: TGTGCCAGCAGTGAGGGAAGCGCCAGGGGAGGGAGCTACACCTTC
CDR3aa: CASSEGSARGGSYTF

len: 16
v_gene: TRBV6-6
d_gene: NA
abundance: few
j_gene: TRBJ2-7
CDR3nt: TGTGCCAGCAGTCGGGCCTCGGCACAGGAGACCTACGAGCAGTACTTC
CDR3aa: CASSRASAQETYEQYF

len: 14
v_gene: TRBV14
d_gene: TRBD1
abundance: NA
j_gene: TRBJ1-1
CDR3nt: TGTGCCAGCAGCCGAAGAGGACAGGGCACTGAAGCTTTCTTT
CDR3aa: CASSRRGQGTEAFF

len: 13
v_gene: TRBV7-2
d_gene: NA
abundance: NA
j_gene: TRBJ1-2
CDR3nt: TGTGCCAGCAGTAGCCTGCGAGCGGGCGGCTACACCTTC
CDR3aa: CASSSLRAGGYTF

len: 16
v_gene: TRBV3-1/TRBV3-2
d_gene: TRBD2
abundance: NA
j_gene: TRBJ2-1
CDR3nt: TGTGCCAGCAGCCCCGCGGGAGGGAGCTCCTACAATGAGCAGTTCTTC
CDR3aa: CASSPAGGSSYNEQFF

len: 16
v_gene: TRBV7-8
d_gene: TRBD2
abundance: NA
j_gene: TRBJ2-2
CDR3nt: TGTGCCAGCAGCTTAGTTTACGGGGGGGCTACCGGGGAGCTGTTTTTT
CDR3aa: CASSLVYGGATGELFF

len: 14
v_gene: TRBV5-5
d_gene: NA
abundance: NA
j_gene: TRBJ1-4
CDR3nt: TGTGCCAGCAGCCTGACAGCAACTAATGAAAAACTGTTTTTT
CDR3aa: CASSLTATNEKLFF

len: 15
v_gene: TRBV10-3
d_gene: TRBD2
abundance: NA
j_gene: TRBJ2-7
CDR3nt: TGTGCCATCAGTGAAGGGACTAGCGGGAGGCTGGAGCAGTACTTC
CDR3aa: CAISEGTSGRLEQYF

len: 13
v_gene: TRBV7-8
d_gene: NA
abundance: NA
j_gene: TRBJ2-3
CDR3nt: TGTGCCAGCGCGGGACTCCCGACAGATACGCAGTATTTT
CDR3aa: CASAGLPTDTQYF

len: 15
v_gene: TRBV5-8
d_gene: NA
abundance: NA
j_gene: TRBJ1-3
CDR3nt: TGTGCCAGCAGCTTGGGCGCCGAAACTGGAAACACCATATATTTT
CDR3aa: CASSLGAETGNTIYF

len: 15
v_gene: TRBV30
d_gene: TRBD1
abundance: NA
j_gene: TRBJ1-5
CDR3nt: TGTGCCTGGAGTTCTGGACAGGGGAGCAATCAGCCCCAGCATTTT
CDR3aa: CAWSSGQGSNQPQHF

len: 16
v_gene: TRBV11-3
d_gene: TRBD2
abundance: NA
j_gene: TRBJ2-7
CDR3nt: TGTGCCAGCGGTCCTAGCGGGAGGGCCATCTCCTACGAGCAGTACTTC
CDR3aa: CASGPSGRAISYEQYF

len: 15
v_gene: TRBV27
d_gene: TRBD1
abundance: NA
j_gene: TRBJ2-2
CDR3nt: TGTGCCAGCAGTCGGGACAGGGGTCCCGTCGGGGAGCTGTTTTTT
CDR3aa: CASSRDRGPVGELFF

len: 13
v_gene: TRBV10-2
d_gene: NA
abundance: NA
j_gene: TRBJ2-3
CDR3nt: TGCGCCAGCACTCAACGGTGGTTGGATACGCAGTATTTT
CDR3aa: CASTQRWLDTQYF

len: 15
v_gene: TRBV11-2
d_gene: TRBD2
abundance: NA
j_gene: TRBJ2-5
CDR3nt: TGTGCCAGCAGCGAAAGACTAGCGGGTGGGGAGACCCAGTACTTC
CDR3aa: CASSERLAGGETQYF

len: 12
v_gene: TRBV5-1
d_gene: NA
abundance: once
j_gene: TRBJ2-3
CDR3nt: TGCGCCAGCTCTATCCCGGGAGATACGCAGTATTTT
CDR3aa: CASSIPGDTQYF

len: 16
v_gene: TRBV14
d_gene: TRBD2
abundance: NA
j_gene: TRBJ2-1
CDR3nt: TGTGCCAGCAGCCAAGCTGGACTAGCGGGGGGCAATGAGCAGTTCTTC
CDR3aa: CASSQAGLAGGNEQFF

len: 11
v_gene: TRBV28
d_gene: NA
abundance: NA
j_gene: TRBJ2-1
CDR3nt: TGTGCCAGCAGCCTACGGGATGAGCAGTTCTTC
CDR3aa: CASSLRDEQFF

len: 14
v_gene: TRBV6-5
d_gene: TRBD1
abundance: NA
j_gene: TRBJ1-1
CDR3nt: TGTGCCAGCAGTTACGTGACAGGGGTGACTGAAGCTTTCTTT
CDR3aa: CASSYVTGVTEAFF

len: 12
v_gene: TRBV28
d_gene: NA
abundance: NA
j_gene: TRBJ1-1
CDR3nt: TGTGCCAGCGGGAGCCCCGGGACTGAAGCTTTCTTT
CDR3aa: CASGSPGTEAFF

len: 15
v_gene: TRBV6-5
d_gene: NA
abundance: few
j_gene: TRBJ1-2
CDR3nt: TGTGCCAGCAGCCATCGGACAGCATCTAACTATGGCTACACCTTC
CDR3aa: CASSHRTASNYGYTF

len: 15
v_gene: TRBV9
d_gene: NA
abundance: NA
j_gene: TRBJ2-2
CDR3nt: TGTGCCAGCAGCTCCCGGGGGACCCTTGACGGGGAGCTGTTTTTT
CDR3aa: CASSSRGTLDGELFF

len: 13
v_gene: TRBV7-2
d_gene: TRBD1
abundance: NA
j_gene: TRBJ2-7
CDR3nt: TGTGCCAGCAGCCCACGGACAGGCCGCGAGCAGTACTTC
CDR3aa: CASSPRTGREQYF

len: 14
v_gene: TRBV5-1
d_gene: NA
abundance: NA
j_gene: TRBJ2-1
CDR3nt: TGCGCCAGCAGCTTGAGGGAGGCCTACAATGAGCAGTTCTTC
CDR3aa: CASSLREAYNEQFF